What follows are 5 T cell receptor beta chains derived from one specimen sequenced in a study of Ad26.COV2.S vaccination and SARS-CoV-2 variants. Using immunoSEQ multiplex PCR, the repertoire was profiled, and TCRdb retains in-frame clones only, with some absent. Of over 250,000 clones in the sample, approximately 89% were seen once. Treatment indicated: over 15 received Ad26.COV2.S at low or high dose, single or two shots; roughly five received placebo; per-sample allocation not given. Day 63 after the first vaccine or placebo injection was the time point for sampling. Sequenced material: peripheral blood, taken in a trial of Ad26.COV2.S vaccine versus placebo. The receptors originated from a person aged 18-60 years who received the Ad26.COV2.S COVID-19 vaccine or a placebo.

The chain has TRBV6-5 and TRBJ1-1; TRBD1 is a possible D gene (6 bases). Deletions cut 0 bases from V and 6 bases from J, with 8 bases between. The CDR3 covers 13 residues. Germline-derived CDR1 and CDR2 are MNHEY and SVGAGI. CDR3 residues: CASSYSTGSEAFF. As DNA, the CDR3 is TGTGCCAGCAGTTACTCCACAGGGTCTGAAGCTTTCTTT.

This chain joins TRBV7-2 and TRBJ2-7; D is undetermined. With 0 bases removed from V and 2 bases from J, the gap between germline ends came to 11 bases. This CDR3 spans 15 amino acids. Germline V gene lookup returns CDR1 SGHTA and CDR2 FQGNSA. The CDR3: CASSLARGRTYEQYF. The CDR3, as DNA: TGTGCCAGCAGCTTAGCGCGCGGCAGGACCTACGAGCAGTACTTC.

The chain has TRBV7-3 and TRBJ2-1, with 8 bases matching TRBD1. Trimming removed 5 bases from V and 12 bases from J; junction bases left unmatched: 18. CDR1 is SGHTA, CDR2 FQGTGA, per germline. The CDR3 runs 16 residues. The CDR3 is CASSPTGQGWETAQFF. The CDR3 DNA reads as TGTGCCAGCAGCCCAACAGGACAGGGCTGGGAGACGGCGCAGTTCTTC.

The chain links TRBV19 to TRBJ1-2, with 7 bases matching TRBD1. The ends lost 2 bases at V and 6 bases at J; junction bases unmatched: 9. The CDR3 sequence is 15 residues long. Germline loops: CDR1 LNHDA, CDR2 SQIVND (reference sequence). CDR3 residues: CASSILGQSSDGYTF. Written as DNA, the CDR3 is TGTGCCAGTAGTATATTGGGACAGAGCAGTGATGGCTACACCTTC.

The chain is built from TRBV6-5 and TRBJ1-1; 9 bases are shared with TRBD1. After removal of 7 bases from V and 3 bases from J, the junction contained 6 bases not matched to a gene. The CDR3 totals 14 residues. CDR1 and CDR2 from the germline V gene are MNHEY and SVGAGI. CDR3 coding DNA: TGTGCCAGCACTATTGACAGGGGGGACACTGAAGCTTTCTTT. This encodes CASTIDRGDTEAFF.